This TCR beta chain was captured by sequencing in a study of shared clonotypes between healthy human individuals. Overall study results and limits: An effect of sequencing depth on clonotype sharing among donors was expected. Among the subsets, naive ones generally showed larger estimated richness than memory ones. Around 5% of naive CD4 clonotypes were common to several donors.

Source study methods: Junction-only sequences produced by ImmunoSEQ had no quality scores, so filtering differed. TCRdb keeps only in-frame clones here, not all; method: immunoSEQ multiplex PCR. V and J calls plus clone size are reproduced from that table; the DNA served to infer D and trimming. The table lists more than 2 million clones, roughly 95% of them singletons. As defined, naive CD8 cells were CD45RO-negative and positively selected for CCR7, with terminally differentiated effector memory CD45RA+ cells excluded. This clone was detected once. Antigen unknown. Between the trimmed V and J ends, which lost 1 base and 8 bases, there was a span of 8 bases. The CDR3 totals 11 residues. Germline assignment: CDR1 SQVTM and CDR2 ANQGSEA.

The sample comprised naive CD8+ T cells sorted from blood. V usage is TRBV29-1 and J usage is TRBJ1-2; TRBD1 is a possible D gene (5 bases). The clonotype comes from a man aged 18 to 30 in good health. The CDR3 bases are TGCAGCGTTGAAGGGGACCTCGGCTACACCTTC. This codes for CSVEGDLGYTF.